This T cell receptor (beta chain) was profiled in a study of identical twins (dated by TCRdb to the mid-2010s). With respect to the entire study: The study deep-sequenced TCR alpha and beta repertoires from monozygotic twins, unrelated adults of various ages and cord blood to test whether fetal clonotypes persist. To rule out contamination, the twin experiments were replicated at different times with different library preparation protocols. What the study reported, not specific to this receptor: The excess sharing between twins in beta out-of-frame sequences was weaker because fewer shared sequences reduced the signal-to-noise ratio. Invariant T cells such as MAIT and iNKT could partly confound zero-insertion analyses, though diverse VJ usage argued against this for most clonotypes. Abundant cord blood beta clonotypes carried fewer insertions; young adult naive repertoires showed a weaker similar trend, while memory repertoires showed none. Conclusions relied on cross-sectional statistical analysis, since the same donors could not be followed over many years. Recombination models systematically underestimated out-of-frame TCR alpha sharing in monozygotic twins but agreed with sharing between unrelated individuals. Compared with coincidental sharing between unrelated individuals, an excess of low generation-probability sequences was observed among out-of-frame TCR alpha sequences shared between twins.

This clonotype was detected many times. No cognate antigen has been identified for it. No per-base quality is available; no much larger clone lies one base away. The library was made by 5' RACE. Data came from an Illumina HiSeq 2000. A universal primer binding site was added through template switching, and the final cDNA carried a unique molecular identifier so that TCR cDNA molecules could be counted accurately. Specific primers in the conserved constant-segment region were used to synthesize first-strand cDNA for the TCR alpha and beta chains. To control for contamination, every cDNA library carried two barcodes: a SMART-Mk sample barcode plus Illumina barcodes. TruSeq adapter sequences, together with Illumina sample barcodes, were added in two successive PCR steps. TCR alpha and beta cDNA libraries were sequenced on the Illumina HiSeq platform with custom primers. The source study handled its data this way. Raw reads were processed with MiGEC to extract unique molecular identifiers, and MiXCR was used to determine CDR3 positions. Recombination models were inferred per individual with the repgenHMM and IGoR tools using an EM algorithm. The analysis of shared clonotypes was done with the tcR package in R, with sharing normalized by the product of cloneset sizes. Out-of-frame nonproductive sequences were analyzed to study raw recombination free of thymic and clonal selection effects. TCRdb applied fastp at Q25 and MiXCR to the public reads, then kept only in-frame beta chains. Identical CDR3 proteins give one entry, which carries the most common genes and DNA. In this record, the V and J calls reflect TCRdb's handling and not the investigators' own analysis. The sample table holds some 96,000 distinct CDR3 sequences, of which under 7% were seen once. The ten largest account for about 12% of the sample.

There are 17 amino acids in the CDR3, from cysteine to phenylalanine inclusive. Just CDR3 DNA is preserved here, 51 bases in frame from base 1. From V the trimming removes 8 bases and from J it removes 10 bases, while the gene matches leave 18 bases of the junction unaccounted for. From a lookup of the germline V gene (reference sequence), CDR1 and CDR2 are WNHNN and SYGVQD. All donors were healthy Caucasians. Miltenyi CD45RO+ enrichment and human naive T-cell isolation kits were used to isolate memory (CD45RO+) and naive T cells from PBMC. This chain joins TRBV10-1 to TRBJ2-3, with 13 central nucleotides matching TRBD2. Material: memory T cells sorted from blood. The cell subset or site label corresponds to: CD45RO+ enriched T cells. This clonotype originated in a woman between 45 and 65 years old in good health. The nucleotides are TGCGCCAGCGGCTCCGGGACTAGCGGGACCTCCGGGGGATCGCAGTATTTT. Its protein product is CASGSGTSGTSGGSQYF.